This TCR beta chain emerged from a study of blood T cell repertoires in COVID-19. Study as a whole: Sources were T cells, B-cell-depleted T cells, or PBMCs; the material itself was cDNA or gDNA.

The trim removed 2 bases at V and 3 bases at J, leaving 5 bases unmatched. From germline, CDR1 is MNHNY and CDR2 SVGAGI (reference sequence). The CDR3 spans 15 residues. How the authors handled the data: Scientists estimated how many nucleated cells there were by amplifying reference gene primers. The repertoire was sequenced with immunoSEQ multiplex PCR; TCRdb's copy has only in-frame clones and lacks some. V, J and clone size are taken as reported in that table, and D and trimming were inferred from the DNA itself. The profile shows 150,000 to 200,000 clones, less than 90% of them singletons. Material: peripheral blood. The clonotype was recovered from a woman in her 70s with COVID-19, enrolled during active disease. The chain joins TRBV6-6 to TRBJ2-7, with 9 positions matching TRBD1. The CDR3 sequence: CASSYAAGQGYEQYV. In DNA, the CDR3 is TGTGCCAGCAGTTACGCAGCGGGACAGGGCTACGAGCAGTACGTC.